This TCR beta chain comes out of a study of vaccination and CD4 T cells after COVID-19. Study results and limitations: Convalescent patients had a median roughly 87% of reactive clones appearing only post-vaccination.

Cultured CD4+ T-cell DNA underwent Oncomine TCR Beta short-read sequencing. A single record per CDR3 protein comes from TCRdb applying MiXCR to the PCR reads. Altogether over 12,000 distinct CDR3 sequences are present, 48% being singletons, with the ten largest covering 14%. Treatment given: 10-day PBMC culture with coronavirus spike peptide pools or control peptides (ViraFEST assay). Peptide pool stimulation in ViraFEST expanded antigen-specific T cells, whose TCRs were then sequenced. US Alpha, Beta and Delta variants postdated the positive PCR dates, which ran from March to December 2020. With regard to this clonotype: What it binds is unknown.

The clonotype originates from a human donor who had recovered from COVID-19. Specimen: CD4+ T cells from blood, cultured in vitro.

The CDR3 nucleotides read TGTGCCAGCAGTGATGGACAGGGGTACTCGATGAACACTGAAGCTTTCTTT. It codes for CASSDGQGYSMNTEAFF. The chain links TRBV6-2 or TRBV6-3 to TRBJ1-1; 9 positions match TRBD1. The germline V gene has CDR1 MNHEY and CDR2 SVGEGT. The CDR3 runs 17 residues. The V and J ends lost 5 bases and 0 bases, in that order; junction bases with no gene match: 10.